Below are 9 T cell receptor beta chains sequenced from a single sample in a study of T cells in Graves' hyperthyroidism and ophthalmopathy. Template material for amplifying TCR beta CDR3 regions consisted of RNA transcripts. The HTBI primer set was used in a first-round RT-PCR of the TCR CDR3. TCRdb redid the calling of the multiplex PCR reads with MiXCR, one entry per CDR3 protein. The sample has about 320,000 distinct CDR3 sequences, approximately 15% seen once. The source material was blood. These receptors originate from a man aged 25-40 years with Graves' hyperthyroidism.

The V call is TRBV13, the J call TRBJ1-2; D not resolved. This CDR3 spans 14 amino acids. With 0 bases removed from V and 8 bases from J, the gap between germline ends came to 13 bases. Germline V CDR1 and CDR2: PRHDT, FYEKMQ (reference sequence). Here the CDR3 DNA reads TGTGCCAGCAGCTTAGGCCGATGGGCTCAGGGCTACACCTTC. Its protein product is CASSLGRWAQGYTF.

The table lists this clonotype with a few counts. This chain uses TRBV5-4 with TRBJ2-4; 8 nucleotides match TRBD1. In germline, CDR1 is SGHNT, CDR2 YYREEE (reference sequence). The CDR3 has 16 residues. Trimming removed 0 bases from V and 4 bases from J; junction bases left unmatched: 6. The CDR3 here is CASSLGDRGHKNIQYF. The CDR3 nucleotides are TGTGCCAGCAGCTTGGGTGACAGGGGTCATAAAAACATTCAGTACTTC.

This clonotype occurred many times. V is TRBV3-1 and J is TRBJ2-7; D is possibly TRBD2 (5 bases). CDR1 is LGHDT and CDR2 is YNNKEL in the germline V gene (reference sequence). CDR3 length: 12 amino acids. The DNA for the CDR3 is TGTGCGAGCGGACTCGAAGCCTACGAGCAGTACTTC. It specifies CASGLEAYEQYF.

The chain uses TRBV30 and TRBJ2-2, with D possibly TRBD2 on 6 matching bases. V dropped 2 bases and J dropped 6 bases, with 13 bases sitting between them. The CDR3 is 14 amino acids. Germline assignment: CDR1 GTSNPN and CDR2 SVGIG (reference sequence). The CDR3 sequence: CAWSRLREAGELFF. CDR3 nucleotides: TGTGCCTGGAGTCGTTTAAGGGAGGCCGGGGAGCTGTTTTTT.

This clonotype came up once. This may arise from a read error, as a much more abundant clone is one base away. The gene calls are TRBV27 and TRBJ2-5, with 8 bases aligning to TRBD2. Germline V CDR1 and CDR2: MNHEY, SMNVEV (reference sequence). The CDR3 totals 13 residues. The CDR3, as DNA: TGTGCCAGCAGTTTCGGGGGGGCGGAGACCCGGTACTTC. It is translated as CASSFGGAETRYF.

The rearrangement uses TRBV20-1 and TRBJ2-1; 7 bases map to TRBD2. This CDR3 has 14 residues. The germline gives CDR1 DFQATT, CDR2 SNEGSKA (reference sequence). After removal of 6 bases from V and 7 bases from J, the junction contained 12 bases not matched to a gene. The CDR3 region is CSADPRTRGNEQFF. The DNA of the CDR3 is TGCAGTGCCGACCCACGGACTAGGGGAAATGAGCAGTTCTTC.

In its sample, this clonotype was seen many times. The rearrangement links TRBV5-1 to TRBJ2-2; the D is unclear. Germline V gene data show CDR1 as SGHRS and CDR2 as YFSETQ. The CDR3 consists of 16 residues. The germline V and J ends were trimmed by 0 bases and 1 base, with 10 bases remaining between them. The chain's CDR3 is CASSLGSYRNTGELFF. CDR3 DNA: TGCGCCAGCAGCTTGGGTAGCTATCGGAACACCGGGGAGCTGTTTTTT.

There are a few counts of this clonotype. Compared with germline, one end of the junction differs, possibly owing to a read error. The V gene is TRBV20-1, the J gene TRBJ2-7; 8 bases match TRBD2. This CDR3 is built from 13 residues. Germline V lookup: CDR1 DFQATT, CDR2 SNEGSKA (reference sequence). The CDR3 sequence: CSASSGGVYEPYF. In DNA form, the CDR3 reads TGCAGTGCTAGTTCGGGGGGGGTTTACGAGCCGTACTTC.

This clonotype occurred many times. The CDR3 reads CASSHPGDSPLHF. CDR3 coding DNA: TGTGCCAGCAGCCATCCAGGGGATTCACCCCTCCACTTT. V and J are TRBV3-1 and TRBJ1-6; D is perhaps TRBD1 (6 bases). Germline values: CDR1 LGHDT, CDR2 YNNKEL (reference sequence). There are 13 residues in the CDR3. V shed 3 bases and J shed 8 bases, with 8 bases lying between them.